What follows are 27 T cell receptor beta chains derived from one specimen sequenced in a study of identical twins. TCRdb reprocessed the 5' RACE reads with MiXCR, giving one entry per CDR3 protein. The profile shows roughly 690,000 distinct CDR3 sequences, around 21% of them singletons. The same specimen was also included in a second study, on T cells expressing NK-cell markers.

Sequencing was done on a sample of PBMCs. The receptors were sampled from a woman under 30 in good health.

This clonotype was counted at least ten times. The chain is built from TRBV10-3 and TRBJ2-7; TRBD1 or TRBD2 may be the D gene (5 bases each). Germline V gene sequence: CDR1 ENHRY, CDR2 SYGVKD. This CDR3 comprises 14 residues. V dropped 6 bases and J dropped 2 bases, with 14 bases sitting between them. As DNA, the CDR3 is TGTGCCATCAGGAGGGACCCAGAAGCCTACGAGCAGTACTTC. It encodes CAIRRDPEAYEQYF.

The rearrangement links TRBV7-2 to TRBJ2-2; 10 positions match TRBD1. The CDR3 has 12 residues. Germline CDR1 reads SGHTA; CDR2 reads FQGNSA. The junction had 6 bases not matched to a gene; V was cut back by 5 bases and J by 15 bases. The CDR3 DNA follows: TGTGCCAGCAGCCAAGACAGGGGGCAGGTGTTTTTT. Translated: CASSQDRGQVFF.

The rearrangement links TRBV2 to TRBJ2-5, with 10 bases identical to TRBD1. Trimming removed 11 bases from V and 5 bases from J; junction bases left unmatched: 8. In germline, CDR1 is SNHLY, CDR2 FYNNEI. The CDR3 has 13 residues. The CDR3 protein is CAGQTGGFETQYF. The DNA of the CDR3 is TGTGCCGGACAGACAGGGGGCTTTGAGACCCAGTACTTC. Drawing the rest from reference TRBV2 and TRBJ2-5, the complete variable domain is EPEVTQTPSHQVTQMGQEVILRCVPISNHLYFYWYRQILGQKVEFLVSFYNNEISEKSEIFDDQFSVERPDGSNFTLKIRSTKLEDSAMYFCAGQTGGFETQYFGPGTRLLVL.

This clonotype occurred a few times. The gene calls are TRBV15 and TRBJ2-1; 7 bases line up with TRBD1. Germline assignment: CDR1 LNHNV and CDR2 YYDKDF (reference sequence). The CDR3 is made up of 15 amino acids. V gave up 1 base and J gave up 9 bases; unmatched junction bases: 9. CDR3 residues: CATSRVRGPGSEQFF. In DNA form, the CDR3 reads TGTGCCACCAGCAGAGTTAGGGGGCCGGGGAGTGAGCAGTTCTTC. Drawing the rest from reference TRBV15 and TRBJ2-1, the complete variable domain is DAMVIQNPRYQVTQFGKPVTLSCSQTLNHNVMYWYQQKSSQAPKLLFHYYDKDFNNEADTPDNFQSRRPNTSFCFLDIRSPGLGDTAMYLCATSRVRGPGSEQFFGPGTRLTVL.

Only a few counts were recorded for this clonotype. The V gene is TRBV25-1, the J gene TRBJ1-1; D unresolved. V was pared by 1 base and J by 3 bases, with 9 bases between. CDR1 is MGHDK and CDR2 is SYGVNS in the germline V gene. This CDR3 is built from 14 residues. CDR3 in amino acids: CASSESPEYTEAFF. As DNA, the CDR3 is TGTGCCAGCAGTGAATCCCCAGAATACACTGAAGCTTTCTTT.

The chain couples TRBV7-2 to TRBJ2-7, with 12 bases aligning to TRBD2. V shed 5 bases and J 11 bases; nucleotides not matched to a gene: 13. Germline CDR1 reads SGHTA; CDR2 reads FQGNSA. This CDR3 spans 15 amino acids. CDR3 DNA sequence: TGTGCCAGCAGCCAGCTAGCGGGAGGGCCTCGTGATAAGTACTTC. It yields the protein CASSQLAGGPRDKYF. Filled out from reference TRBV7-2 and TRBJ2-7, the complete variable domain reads GAGVSQSPSNKVTEKGKDVELRCDPISGHTALYWYRQSLGQGLEFLIYFQGNSAPDKSGLPSDRFSAERTGGSVSTLTIQRTQQEDSAVYLCASSQLAGGPRDKYFGPGTRLTVT.

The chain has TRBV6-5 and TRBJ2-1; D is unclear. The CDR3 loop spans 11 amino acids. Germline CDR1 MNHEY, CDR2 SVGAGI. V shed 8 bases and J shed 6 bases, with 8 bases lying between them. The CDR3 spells CASVLGNEQFF. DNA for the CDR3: TGTGCCAGCGTGCTGGGCAATGAGCAGTTCTTC.

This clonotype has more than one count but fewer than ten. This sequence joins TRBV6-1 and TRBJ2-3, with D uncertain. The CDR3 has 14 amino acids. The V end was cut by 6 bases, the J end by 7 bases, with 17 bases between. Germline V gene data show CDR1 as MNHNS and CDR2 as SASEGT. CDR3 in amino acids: CASRDVGSSNTQYF. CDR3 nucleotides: TGTGCCAGCAGAGACGTGGGTTCCTCAAATACGCAGTATTTT.

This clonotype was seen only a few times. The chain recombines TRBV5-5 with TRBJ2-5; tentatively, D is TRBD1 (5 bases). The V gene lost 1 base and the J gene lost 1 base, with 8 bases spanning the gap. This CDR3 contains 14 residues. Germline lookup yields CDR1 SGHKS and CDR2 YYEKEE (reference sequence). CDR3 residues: CASSLLTAQETQYF. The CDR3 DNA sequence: TGTGCCAGCAGCTTGTTGACAGCCCAAGAGACCCAGTACTTC.

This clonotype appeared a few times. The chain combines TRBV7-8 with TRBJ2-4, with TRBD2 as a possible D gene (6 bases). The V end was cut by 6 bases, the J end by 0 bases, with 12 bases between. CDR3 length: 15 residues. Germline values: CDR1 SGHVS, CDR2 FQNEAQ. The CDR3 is CASRALGGAKNIQYF. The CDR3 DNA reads TGTGCCAGCAGGGCCCTCGGGGGAGCCAAAAACATTCAGTACTTC.

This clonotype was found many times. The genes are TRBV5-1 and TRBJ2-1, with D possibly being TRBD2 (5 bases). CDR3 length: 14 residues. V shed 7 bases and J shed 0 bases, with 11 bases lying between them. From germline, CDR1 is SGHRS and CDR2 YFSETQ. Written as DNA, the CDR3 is TGCGCCAGCGGAGTGGGGAGCTCCTACAATGAGCAGTTCTTC. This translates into CASGVGSSYNEQFF.

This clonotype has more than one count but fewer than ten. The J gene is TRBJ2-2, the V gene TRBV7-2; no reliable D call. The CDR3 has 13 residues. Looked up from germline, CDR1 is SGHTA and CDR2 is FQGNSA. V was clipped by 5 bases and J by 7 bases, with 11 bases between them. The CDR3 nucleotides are TGTGCCAGCAGCCCCGTACTCCTCGGGGAGCTGTTTTTT. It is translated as CASSPVLLGELFF.

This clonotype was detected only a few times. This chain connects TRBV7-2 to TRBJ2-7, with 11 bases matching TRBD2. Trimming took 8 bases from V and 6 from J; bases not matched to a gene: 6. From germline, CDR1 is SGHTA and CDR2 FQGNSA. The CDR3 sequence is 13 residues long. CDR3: CASQLAGVPEQYF. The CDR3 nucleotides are TGTGCCAGCCAACTAGCGGGGGTTCCCGAGCAGTACTTC. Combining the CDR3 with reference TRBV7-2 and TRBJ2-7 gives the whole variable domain GAGVSQSPSNKVTEKGKDVELRCDPISGHTALYWYRQSLGQGLEFLIYFQGNSAPDKSGLPSDRFSAERTGGSVSTLTIQRTQQEDSAVYLCASQLAGVPEQYFGPGTRLTVT.

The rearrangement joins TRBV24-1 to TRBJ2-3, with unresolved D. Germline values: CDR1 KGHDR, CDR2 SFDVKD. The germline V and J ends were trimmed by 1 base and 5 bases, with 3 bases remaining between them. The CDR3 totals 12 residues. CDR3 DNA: TGTGCCACCAGTGATTTCGGAGATACGCAGTATTTT. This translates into CATSDFGDTQYF.

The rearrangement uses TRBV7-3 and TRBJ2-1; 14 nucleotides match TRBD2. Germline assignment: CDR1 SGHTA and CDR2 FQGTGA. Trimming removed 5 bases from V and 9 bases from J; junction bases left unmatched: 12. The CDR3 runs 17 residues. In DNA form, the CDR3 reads TGTGCCAGCAGCAACCTCCCGACTAGCGGGGGGGCAGGTGAGCAGTTCTTC. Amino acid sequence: CASSNLPTSGGAGEQFF.

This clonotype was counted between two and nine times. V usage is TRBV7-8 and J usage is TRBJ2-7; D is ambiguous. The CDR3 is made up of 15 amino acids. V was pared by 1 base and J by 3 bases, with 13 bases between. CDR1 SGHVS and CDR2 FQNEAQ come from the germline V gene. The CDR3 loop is CASSLGVGWDYEQYF. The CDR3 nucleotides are TGTGCCAGCAGCTTAGGGGTAGGGTGGGACTACGAGCAGTACTTC.

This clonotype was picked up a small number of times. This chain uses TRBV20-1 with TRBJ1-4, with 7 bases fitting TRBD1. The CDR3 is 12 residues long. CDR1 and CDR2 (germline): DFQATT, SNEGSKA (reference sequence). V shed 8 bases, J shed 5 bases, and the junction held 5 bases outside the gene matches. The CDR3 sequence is CSTRGLNEKLFF. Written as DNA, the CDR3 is TGCAGTACCAGGGGGTTAAATGAAAAACTGTTTTTT.

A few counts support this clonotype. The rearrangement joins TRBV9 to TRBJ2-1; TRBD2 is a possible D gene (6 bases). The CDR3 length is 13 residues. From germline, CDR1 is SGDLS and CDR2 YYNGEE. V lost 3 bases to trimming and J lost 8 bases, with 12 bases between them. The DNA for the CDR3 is TGTGCCAGCAGCGGGTTCATAGCGGATGAGCAGTTCTTC. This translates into CASSGFIADEQFF.

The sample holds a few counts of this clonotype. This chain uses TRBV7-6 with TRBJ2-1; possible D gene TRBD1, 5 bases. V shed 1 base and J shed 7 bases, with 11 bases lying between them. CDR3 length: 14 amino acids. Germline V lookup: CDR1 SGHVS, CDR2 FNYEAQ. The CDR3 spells CASSLVRESNEQFF. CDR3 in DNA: TGTGCCAGCAGCTTAGTCAGGGAAAGTAATGAGCAGTTCTTC. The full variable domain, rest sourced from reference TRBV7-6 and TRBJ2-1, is GAGVSQSPRYKVTKRGQDVALRCDPISGHVSLYWYRQALGQGPEFLTYFNYEAQQDKSGLPNDRFSAERPEGSISTLTIQRTEQRDSAMYRCASSLVRESNEQFFGPGTRLTVL.

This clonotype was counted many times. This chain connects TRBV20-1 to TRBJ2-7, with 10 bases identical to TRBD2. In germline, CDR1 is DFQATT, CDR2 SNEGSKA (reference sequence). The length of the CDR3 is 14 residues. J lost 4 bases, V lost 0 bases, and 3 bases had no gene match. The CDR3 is CSAREASGSYEQYF. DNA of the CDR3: TGCAGTGCTAGAGAGGCTAGCGGGAGTTACGAGCAGTACTTC.

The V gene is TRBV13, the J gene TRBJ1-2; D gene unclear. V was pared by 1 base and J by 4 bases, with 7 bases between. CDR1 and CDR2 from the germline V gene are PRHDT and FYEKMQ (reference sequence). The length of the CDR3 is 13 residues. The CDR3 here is CASSLATAYGYTF. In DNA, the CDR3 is TGTGCCAGCAGCTTAGCGACGGCCTATGGCTACACCTTC.

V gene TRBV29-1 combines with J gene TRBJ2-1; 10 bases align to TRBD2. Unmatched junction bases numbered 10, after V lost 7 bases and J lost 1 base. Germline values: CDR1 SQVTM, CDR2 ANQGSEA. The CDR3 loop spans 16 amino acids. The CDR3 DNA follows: TGCAGCGGGGGGGGGACTAGCGCGATTTCCTACAATGAGCAGTTCTTC. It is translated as CSGGGTSAISYNEQFF.

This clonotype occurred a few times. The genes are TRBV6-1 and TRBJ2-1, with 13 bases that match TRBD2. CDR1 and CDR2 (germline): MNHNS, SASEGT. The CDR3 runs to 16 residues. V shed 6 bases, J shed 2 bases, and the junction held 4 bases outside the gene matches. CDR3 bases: TGTGCCAGCAGACGTGGACTAGCGGGGGCCTACAATGAGCAGTTCTTC. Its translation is CASRRGLAGAYNEQFF.

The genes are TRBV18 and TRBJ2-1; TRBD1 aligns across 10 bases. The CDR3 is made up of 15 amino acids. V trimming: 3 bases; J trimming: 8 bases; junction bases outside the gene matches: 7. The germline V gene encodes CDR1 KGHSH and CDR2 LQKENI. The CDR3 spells CASSPGTGEFDEQFF. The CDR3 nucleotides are TGTGCCAGCTCACCCGGGACAGGGGAGTTCGATGAGCAGTTCTTC.

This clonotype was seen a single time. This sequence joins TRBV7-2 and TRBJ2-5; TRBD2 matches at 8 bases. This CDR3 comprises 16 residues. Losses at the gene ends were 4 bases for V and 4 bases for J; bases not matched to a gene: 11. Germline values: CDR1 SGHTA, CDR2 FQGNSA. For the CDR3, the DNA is TGTGCCAGCAGCTCCCCCGGGAGGGCCAGAGTAGAGACCCAGTACTTC. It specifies CASSSPGRARVETQYF.

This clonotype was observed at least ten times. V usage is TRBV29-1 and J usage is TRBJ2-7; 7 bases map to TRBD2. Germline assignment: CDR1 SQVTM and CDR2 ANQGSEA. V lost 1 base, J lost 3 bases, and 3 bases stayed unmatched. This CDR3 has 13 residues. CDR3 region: CSVEGGEGYEQYF. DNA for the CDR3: TGCAGCGTTGAAGGCGGGGAGGGCTACGAGCAGTACTTC.

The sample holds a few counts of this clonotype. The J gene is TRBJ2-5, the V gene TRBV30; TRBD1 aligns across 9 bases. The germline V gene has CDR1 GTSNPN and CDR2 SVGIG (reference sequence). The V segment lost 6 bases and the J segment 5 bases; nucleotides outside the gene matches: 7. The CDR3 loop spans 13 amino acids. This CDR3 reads CACETGGLETQYF. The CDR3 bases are TGTGCCTGCGAGACAGGGGGTTTGGAGACCCAGTACTTC.